This entry features one T cell receptor beta chain sequence. Its target is not known. Using unique molecular identifiers, the investigators prepared the TCRbeta library. A single record per CDR3 protein comes from TCRdb applying MiXCR to the PCR reads. The data hold approximately 500,000 distinct CDR3 sequences, with 20% to 30% observed a single time. These data come from a study of T-cell reconstitution after alpha-beta-depleted transplantation in children. Between the trimmed V and J ends, which lost 6 bases and 0 bases, there was a span of 12 bases. The CDR3 is made up of 14 amino acids. Germline loops: CDR1 SGHDT, CDR2 YYEEEE. General study points: Counts and diversity of T cells one year after transplant came mostly from newly produced T cells. Alpha-beta T cells present about two months after transplant were reported to originate from several hundred expanded graft clones. Some patients' high day-60 TCRbeta diversity was traced to surviving recipient T cells and thymic progenitors.

This clonotype was sampled from a boy under three years old with Wiskott-Aldrich syndrome, due to receive a stem cell transplant. The sequences come from PBMCs, collected before TCRalphabeta/CD19-depleted stem cell transplant. The chain uses TRBV5-6 and TRBJ1-1; TRBD1 might be the D (5 bases). The CDR3 sequence: CASTRDSLNTEAFF. The CDR3, as DNA: TGTGCCAGCACCCGGGACTCCCTGAACACTGAAGCTTTCTTT.